These 11 T cell receptor beta chains were sequenced from one sample in a study of CD8 T cells in ankylosing spondylitis (dated by TCRdb to the late 2010s). Library creation used 5' RACE. The reads were generated on an Illumina HiSeq 2500. Through fastp at Q25 and MiXCR, TCRdb rebuilt clones from the public reads, retaining in-frame beta chains. CDR3 protein duplicates are merged, each entry listing the most common genes and DNA. The sample contains approximately 350,000 distinct CDR3 sequences, 20% of them found a single time. The ten largest clones take up about an eighth of the sample. The sample comprised blood, either unsorted or a sorted T cell fraction (not recorded which). These receptors were collected from a male donor with ankylosing spondylitis or in good health (not recorded which).

In DNA form, the CDR3 reads TGTGCCAGCAGCGCGGCGGGTCTGAGCACAGATACGCAGTATTTT. Protein: CASSAAGLSTDTQYF. This rearrangement joins TRBV9 to TRBJ2-3, with a tentative D call TRBD2 (5 bases). In germline, CDR1 is SGDLS, CDR2 YYNGEE. This CDR3 has 15 residues. Trimming stripped 3 bases from V and 0 bases from J, with 11 bases between.

This clonotype was seen more than once but under ten times. V usage is TRBV4-1 and J usage is TRBJ2-1; D unclear. CDR3 length: 13 residues. Trimming shortened V by 1 base and J by 8 bases, and 9 bases separated the two germline ends. Germline values: CDR1 MGHRA, CDR2 YSYEKL. The CDR3 coding sequence is TGCGCCAGCAGCCAAGGGGCTGTGTATGAGCAGTTCTTC. Translating gives CASSQGAVYEQFF.

This chain connects TRBV27 to TRBJ2-7; TRBD1 aligns across 7 bases. The germline gives CDR1 MNHEY, CDR2 SMNVEV (reference sequence). J was trimmed by 6 bases and V by 6 bases; bases with no gene match: 11. The CDR3 runs 14 residues. Written as DNA, the CDR3 is TGTGCCAGCAGCCCCGGGACAGTCACCATCGAGCAGTACTTC. Translation: CASSPGTVTIEQYF.

This clonotype was found a few times. This CDR3 is CASSFLPLNTEAFF. DNA for the CDR3: TGTGCCAGCAGCTTTTTACCCTTAAACACTGAAGCTTTCTTT. The chain couples TRBV12-1 to TRBJ1-1. TRBV12-1 is a pseudogene locus. The CDR3 sequence is 14 residues long.

This clonotype turned up a few times. One end of the junction varies from germline; a read error may be responsible. The chain carries TRBV7-7 and TRBJ1-4; D unclear. Germline-derived CDR1 and CDR2 are SSHAT and FNYEAQ (reference sequence). The CDR3 contains 14 residues. CDR3 in amino acids: CASSRNGANEKLFF. The DNA of the CDR3 is TGTGCTAGCAGCAGGAATGGAGCTAATGAAAAACTGTTTTTT.

V usage is TRBV7-9 and J usage is TRBJ2-1, with TRBD1 matching over 7 bases. The CDR3 spans 16 residues. Germline values: CDR1 SEHNR, CDR2 FQNEAQ (reference sequence). V lost 2 bases to trimming and J lost 5 bases; unmatched junction nucleotides: 9. The CDR3 is CASSLPRQGLNNEQFF. The CDR3 DNA is TGTGCCAGCAGCTTACCGCGACAGGGTCTCAACAATGAGCAGTTCTTC.

This clonotype was picked up a small number of times. V usage is TRBV6-1 and J usage is TRBJ2-5, with TRBD2 as a possible D gene (6 bases). Trimming cost V 4 bases and J 5 bases, with 14 bases left between them. The CDR3 length is 14 residues. Germline V gene data show CDR1 as MNHNS and CDR2 as SASEGT. CDR3 nucleotide sequence: TGTGCCAGCAGTGCCTGGGGGGTGGTGGAGACCCAGTACTTC. Protein: CASSAWGVVETQYF.

The J gene is TRBJ2-1, the V gene TRBV6-2 or TRBV6-3; 10 nucleotides align to TRBD2. V was clipped by 5 bases and J by 4 bases; unmatched bases: 23. CDR3 size: 21 residues. The germline V gene has CDR1 MNHEY and CDR2 SVGEGT. The CDR3 nucleotides are TGTGCCAGCAGTCCTCTTTTAGCGGGGGGTAATCTCCAGACCTCGTACAATGAGCAGTTCTTC. Translated: CASSPLLAGGNLQTSYNEQFF.

This clonotype was recorded a few times. The gene calls are TRBV4-1 and TRBJ2-5; no firm D call. The CDR3 has 16 residues. V was trimmed by 0 bases and J by 5 bases, leaving 16 bases between them. Germline CDR1 and CDR2: MGHRA and YSYEKL. The DNA of the CDR3 is TGCGCCAGCAGCCAAGATCGGTCCATTAGTGCGGAGACCCAGTACTTC. Protein sequence: CASSQDRSISAETQYF.

The chain carries TRBV28 and TRBJ2-3, with TRBD2 matching over 10 bases. Unmatched junction bases numbered 5, after V lost 7 bases and J lost 1 base. Germline V gives CDR1 MDHEN, CDR2 SYDVKM. This CDR3 region has 15 residues. The CDR3 nucleotides are TGTGCCAGCATCCCAGCGGGGGGGCGCACAGATACGCAGTATTTT. It translates to CASIPAGGRTDTQYF.

The V and J genes are TRBV27 and TRBJ2-7; D unclear. V lost 3 bases and J 6 bases, leaving 12 bases between the germline ends. CDR1 is MNHEY and CDR2 is SMNVEV in the germline V gene (reference sequence). This CDR3 is built from 13 residues. CDR3 coding DNA: TGTGCCAGCAGTTTCGGTGGGTCTCTCGAGCAGTACTTC. This encodes CASSFGGSLEQYF.